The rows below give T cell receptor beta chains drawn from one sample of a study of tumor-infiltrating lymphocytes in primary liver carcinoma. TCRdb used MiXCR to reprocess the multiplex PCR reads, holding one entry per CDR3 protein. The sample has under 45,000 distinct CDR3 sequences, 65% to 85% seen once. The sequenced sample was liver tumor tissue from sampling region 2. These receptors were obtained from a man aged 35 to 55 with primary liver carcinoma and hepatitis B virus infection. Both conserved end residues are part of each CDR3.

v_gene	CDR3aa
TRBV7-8	CASSLSSRGPRADTQYF
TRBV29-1	CSVAGVDGSSIDTQYF
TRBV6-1	CASSDAGIAKNIQYF
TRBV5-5	CANSPLYVPGLTSSYNEQFF
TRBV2	CASSVRGQINIQYF
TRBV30	CAWSGLNPVGGYNEQFF
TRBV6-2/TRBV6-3	CANSYREDRNRPQHF
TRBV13	CASSTRGGGAFF
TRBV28	CASSSGRHGSNQPQHF
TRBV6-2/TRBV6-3	CTRSDNSGNTIYF
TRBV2	CASRRSDGSYGCTF
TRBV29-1	CSVWGTGETQYF
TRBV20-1	CGATPNSYEQYF
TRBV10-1	CASNDQSRGGNEQSF
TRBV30	CAWSPRGNSEQFF
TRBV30	CARGGLFYNEQFF
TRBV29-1	CSVLGTRPTGELSF
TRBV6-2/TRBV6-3	CASRTSGIGERFF
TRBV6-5	CASRSGEETEAFF
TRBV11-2	CAYNTSGFYNEQFF
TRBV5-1	CASSPLGVGGEAQYF
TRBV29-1	CSAGEGTAEQYF
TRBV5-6	CARSFRGTGNTIYF
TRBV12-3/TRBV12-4	CAISFARGVAGYTF
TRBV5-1	CASSLRSPAGIETQYF
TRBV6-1	CASSEIRTSEKYEQYF